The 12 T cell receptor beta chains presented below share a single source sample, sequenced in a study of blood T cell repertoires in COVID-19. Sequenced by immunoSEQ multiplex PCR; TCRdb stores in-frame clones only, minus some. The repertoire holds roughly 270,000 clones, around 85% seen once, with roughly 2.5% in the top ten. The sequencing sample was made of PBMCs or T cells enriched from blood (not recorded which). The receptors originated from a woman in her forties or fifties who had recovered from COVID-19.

DNA of the CDR3: TGTGCCAGCGATAGCGGGATGACAGATACGCAGTATTTT. Translating it yields CASDSGMTDTQYF. The chain has TRBV19 and TRBJ2-3; 8 bases line up with TRBD2. Germline loops: CDR1 LNHDA, CDR2 SQIVND (reference sequence). This CDR3 contains 13 residues. V lost 9 bases to trimming and J lost 3 bases; unmatched junction nucleotides: 5.

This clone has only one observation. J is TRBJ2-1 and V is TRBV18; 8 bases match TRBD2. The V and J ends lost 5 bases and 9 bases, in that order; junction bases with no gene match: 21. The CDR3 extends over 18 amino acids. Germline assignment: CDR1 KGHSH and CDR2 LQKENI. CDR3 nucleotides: TGTGCCAGCTCATTATCGAGCGCTCGGGGGGGCCGAACGGGTGAGCAGTTCTTC. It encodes CASSLSSARGGRTGEQFF.

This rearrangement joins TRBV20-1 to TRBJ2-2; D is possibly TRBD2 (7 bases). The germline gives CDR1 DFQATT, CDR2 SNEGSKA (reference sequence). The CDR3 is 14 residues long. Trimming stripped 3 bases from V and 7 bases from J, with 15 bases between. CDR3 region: CSASATGRGGELFF. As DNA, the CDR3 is TGCAGTGCTAGTGCTACAGGGAGGGGCGGGGAGCTGTTTTTT.

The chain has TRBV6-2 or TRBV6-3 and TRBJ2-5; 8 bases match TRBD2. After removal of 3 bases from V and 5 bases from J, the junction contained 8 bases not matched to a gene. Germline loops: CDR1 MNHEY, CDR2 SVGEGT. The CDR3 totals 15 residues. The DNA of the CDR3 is TGTGCCAGCAGTTATGGCGGGGGGCGGTCGGAGACCCAGTACTTC. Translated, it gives CASSYGGGRSETQYF.

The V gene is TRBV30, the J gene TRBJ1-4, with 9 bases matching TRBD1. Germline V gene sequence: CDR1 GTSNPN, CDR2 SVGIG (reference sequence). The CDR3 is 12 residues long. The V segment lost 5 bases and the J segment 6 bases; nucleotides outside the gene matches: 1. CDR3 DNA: TGTGCCTGGCGGGACAGGGATGAAAAACTGTTTTTT. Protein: CAWRDRDEKLFF. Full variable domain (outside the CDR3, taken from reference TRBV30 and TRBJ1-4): SQTIHQWPATLVQPVGSPLSLECTVEGTSNPNLYWYRQAAGRGLQLLFYSVGIGQISSEVPQNLSASRPQDRQFILSSKKLLLSDSGFYLCAWRDRDEKLFFGSGTQLSVL.

This CDR3 is CASSQVGQGLIYGYTF. The CDR3 DNA reads as TGCGCCAGCAGCCAGGTGGGACAGGGTCTGATCTATGGCTACACCTTC. This sequence joins TRBV4-1 and TRBJ1-2, with TRBD1 matching 9 bases. V shed 3 bases and J 4 bases; nucleotides not matched to a gene: 9. Germline assignment: CDR1 MGHRA and CDR2 YSYEKL. The CDR3 covers 16 residues.

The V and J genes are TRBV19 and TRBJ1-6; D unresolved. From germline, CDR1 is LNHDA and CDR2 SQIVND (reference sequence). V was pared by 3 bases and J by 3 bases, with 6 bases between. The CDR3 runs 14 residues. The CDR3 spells CASSIEGYNSPLHF. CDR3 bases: TGTGCCAGTAGTATCGAGGGCTATAATTCACCCCTCCACTTT.

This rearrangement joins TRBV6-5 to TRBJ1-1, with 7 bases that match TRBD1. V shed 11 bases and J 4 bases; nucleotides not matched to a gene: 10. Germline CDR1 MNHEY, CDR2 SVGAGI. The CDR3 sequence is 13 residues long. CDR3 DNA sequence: TGTGCCGGACAGGTCGAACGGGGCACTGAAGCTTTCTTT. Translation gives CAGQVERGTEAFF.

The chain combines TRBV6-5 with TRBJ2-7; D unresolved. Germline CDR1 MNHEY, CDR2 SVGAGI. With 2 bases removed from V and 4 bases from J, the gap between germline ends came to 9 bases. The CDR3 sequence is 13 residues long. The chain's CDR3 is CASSYGVRYEQYF. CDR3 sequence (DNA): TGTGCCAGCAGTTACGGAGTACGATACGAGCAGTACTTC.

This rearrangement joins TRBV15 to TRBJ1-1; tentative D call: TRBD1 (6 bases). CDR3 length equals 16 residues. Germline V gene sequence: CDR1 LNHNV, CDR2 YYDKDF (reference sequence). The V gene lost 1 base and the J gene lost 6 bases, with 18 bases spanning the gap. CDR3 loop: CATSRGSDRRLSEAFF. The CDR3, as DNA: TGTGCCACCAGCAGAGGGTCCGACAGGAGGCTTTCTGAAGCTTTCTTT. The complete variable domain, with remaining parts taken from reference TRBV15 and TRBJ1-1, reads DAMVIQNPRYQVTQFGKPVTLSCSQTLNHNVMYWYQQKSSQAPKLLFHYYDKDFNNEADTPDNFQSRRPNTSFCFLDIRSPGLGDTAMYLCATSRGSDRRLSEAFFGQGTRLTVV.

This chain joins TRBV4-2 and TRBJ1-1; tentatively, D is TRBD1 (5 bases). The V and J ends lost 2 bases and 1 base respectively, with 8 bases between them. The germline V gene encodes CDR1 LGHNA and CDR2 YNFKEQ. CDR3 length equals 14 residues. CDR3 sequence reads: CASSQQGRNTEAFF. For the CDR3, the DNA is TGTGCCAGCAGCCAACAGGGTCGGAACACTGAAGCTTTCTTT.

The CDR3 loop is CASSEAHRGRTNTEAFF. As DNA, the CDR3 is TGTGCCAGCAGTGAAGCTCACAGGGGGCGAACTAACACTGAAGCTTTCTTT. The gene calls are TRBV6-1 and TRBJ1-1, with 9 bases lining up with TRBD1. The CDR3 covers 17 residues. The germline CDR1 and CDR2 sequences are MNHNS and SASEGT. V shed 0 bases, J shed 2 bases, and the junction held 7 bases outside the gene matches.